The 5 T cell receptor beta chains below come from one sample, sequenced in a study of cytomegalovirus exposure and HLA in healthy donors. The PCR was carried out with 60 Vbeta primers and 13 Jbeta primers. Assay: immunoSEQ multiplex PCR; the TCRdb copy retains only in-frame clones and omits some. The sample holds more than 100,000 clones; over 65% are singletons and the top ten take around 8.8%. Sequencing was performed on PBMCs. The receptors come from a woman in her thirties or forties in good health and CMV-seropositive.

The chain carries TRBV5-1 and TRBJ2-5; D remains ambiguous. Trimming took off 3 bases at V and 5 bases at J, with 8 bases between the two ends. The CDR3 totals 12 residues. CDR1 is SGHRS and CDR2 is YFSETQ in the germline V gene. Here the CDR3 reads CASSSQTETQYF. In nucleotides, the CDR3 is TGCGCCAGCAGCTCACAAACGGAGACCCAGTACTTC. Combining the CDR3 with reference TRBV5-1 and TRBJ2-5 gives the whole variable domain KAGVTQTPRYLIKTRGQQVTLSCSPISGHRSVSWYQQTPGQGLQFLFEYFSETQRNKGNFPGRFSGRQFSNSRSEMNVSTLELGDSALYLCASSSQTETQYFGPGTRLLVL.

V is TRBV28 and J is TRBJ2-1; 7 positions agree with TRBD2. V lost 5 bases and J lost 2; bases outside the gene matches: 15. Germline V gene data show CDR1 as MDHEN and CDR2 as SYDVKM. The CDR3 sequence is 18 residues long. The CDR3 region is CASSTGLVHLSPYNEQFF. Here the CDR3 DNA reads TGTGCCAGCAGTACTGGACTAGTCCACTTGAGCCCCTACAATGAGCAGTTCTTC.

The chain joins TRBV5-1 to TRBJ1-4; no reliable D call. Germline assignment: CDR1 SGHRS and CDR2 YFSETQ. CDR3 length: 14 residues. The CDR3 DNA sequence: TGCGCTTCCACCTTCCAATCGGGTAATGAAAAACTGTTTTTT. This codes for CASTFQSGNEKLFF.

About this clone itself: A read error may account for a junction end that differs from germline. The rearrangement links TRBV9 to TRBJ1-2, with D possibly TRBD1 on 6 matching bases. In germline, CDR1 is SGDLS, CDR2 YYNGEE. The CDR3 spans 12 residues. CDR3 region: CASSVHRDGYPF. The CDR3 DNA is TGTGCCAGCAGCGTTCACAGGGACGGCTACCCCTTC.

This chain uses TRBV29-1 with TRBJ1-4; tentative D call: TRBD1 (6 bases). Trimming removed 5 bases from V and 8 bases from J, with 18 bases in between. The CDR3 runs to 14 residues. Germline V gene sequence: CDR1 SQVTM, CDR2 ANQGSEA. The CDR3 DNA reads TGCAGCGTTTCTCACAGGGCCAGTGGGGAAAAACTGTTTTTT. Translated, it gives CSVSHRASGEKLFF. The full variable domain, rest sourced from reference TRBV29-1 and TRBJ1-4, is SAVISQKPSRDICQRGTSLTIQCQVDSQVTMMFWYRQQPGQSLTLIATANQGSEATYESGFVIDKFPISRPNLTFSTLTVSNMSPEDSSIYLCSVSHRASGEKLFFGSGTQLSVL.